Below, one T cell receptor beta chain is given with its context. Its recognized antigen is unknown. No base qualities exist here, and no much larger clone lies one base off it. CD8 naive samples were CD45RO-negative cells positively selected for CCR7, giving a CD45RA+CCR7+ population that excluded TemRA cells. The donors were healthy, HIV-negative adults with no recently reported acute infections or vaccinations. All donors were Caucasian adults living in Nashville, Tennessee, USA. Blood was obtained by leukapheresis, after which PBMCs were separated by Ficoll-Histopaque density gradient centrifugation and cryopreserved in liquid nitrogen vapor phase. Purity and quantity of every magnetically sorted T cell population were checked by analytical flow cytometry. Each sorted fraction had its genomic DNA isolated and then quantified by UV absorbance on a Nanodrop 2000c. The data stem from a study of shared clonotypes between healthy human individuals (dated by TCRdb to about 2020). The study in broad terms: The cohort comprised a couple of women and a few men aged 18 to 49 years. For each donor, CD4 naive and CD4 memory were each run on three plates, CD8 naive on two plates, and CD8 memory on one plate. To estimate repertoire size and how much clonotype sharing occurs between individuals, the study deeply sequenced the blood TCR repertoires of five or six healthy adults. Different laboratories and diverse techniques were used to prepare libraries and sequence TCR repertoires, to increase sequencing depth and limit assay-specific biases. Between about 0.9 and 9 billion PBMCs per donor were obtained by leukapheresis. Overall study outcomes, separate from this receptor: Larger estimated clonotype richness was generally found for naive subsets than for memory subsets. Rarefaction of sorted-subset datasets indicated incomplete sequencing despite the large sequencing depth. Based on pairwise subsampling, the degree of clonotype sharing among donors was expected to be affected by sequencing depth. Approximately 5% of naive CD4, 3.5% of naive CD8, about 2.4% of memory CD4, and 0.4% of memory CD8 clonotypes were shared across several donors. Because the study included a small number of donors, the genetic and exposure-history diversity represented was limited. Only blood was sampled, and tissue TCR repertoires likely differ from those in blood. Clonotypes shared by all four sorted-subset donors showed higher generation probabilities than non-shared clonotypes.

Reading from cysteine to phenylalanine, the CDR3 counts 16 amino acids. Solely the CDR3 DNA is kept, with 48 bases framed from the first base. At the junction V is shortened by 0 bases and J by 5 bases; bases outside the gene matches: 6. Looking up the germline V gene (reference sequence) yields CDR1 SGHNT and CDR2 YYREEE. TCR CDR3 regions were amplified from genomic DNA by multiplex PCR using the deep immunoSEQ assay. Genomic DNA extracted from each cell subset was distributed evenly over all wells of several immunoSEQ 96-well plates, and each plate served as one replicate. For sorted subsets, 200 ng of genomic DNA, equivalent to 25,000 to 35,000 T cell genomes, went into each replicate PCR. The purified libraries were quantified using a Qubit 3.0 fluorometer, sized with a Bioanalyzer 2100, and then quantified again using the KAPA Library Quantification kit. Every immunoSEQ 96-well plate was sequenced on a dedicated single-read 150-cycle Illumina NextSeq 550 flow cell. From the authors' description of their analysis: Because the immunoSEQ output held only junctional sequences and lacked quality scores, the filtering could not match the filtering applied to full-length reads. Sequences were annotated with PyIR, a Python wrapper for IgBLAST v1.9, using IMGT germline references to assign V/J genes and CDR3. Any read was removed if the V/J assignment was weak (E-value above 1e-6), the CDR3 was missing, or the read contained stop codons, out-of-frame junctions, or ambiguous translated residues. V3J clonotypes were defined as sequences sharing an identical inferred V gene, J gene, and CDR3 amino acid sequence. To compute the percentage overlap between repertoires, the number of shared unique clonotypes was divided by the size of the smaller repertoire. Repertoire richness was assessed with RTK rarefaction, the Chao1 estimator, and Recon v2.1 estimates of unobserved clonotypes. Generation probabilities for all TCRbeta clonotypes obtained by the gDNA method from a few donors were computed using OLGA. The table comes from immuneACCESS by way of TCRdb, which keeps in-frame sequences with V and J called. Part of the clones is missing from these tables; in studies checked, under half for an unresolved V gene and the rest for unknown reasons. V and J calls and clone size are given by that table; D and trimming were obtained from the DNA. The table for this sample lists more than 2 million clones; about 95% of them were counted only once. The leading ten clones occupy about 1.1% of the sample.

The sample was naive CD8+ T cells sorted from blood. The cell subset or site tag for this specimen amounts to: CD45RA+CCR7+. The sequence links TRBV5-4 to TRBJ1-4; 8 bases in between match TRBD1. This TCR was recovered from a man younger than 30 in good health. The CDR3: CASSLEAGTGNEKLFF. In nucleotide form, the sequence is TGTGCCAGCAGCTTGGAAGCCGGGACAGGAAATGAAAAACTGTTTTTT. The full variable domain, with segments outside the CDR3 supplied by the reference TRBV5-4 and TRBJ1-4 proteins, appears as ETGVTQSPTHLIKTRGQQVTLRCSSQSGHNTVSWYQQALGQGPQFIFQYYREEENGRGNFPPRFSGLQFPNYSSELNVNALELDDSALYLCASSLEAGTGNEKLFFGSGTQLSVL.